A selection of T cell receptor beta chains follows, all from one sample in a study of blood T cell repertoires in COVID-19. Assay used: immunoSEQ multiplex PCR; TCRdb lists only in-frame clones, some missing. The profile shows about 75,000 clones, about 88% of them singletons. The sample consisted of peripheral blood. Every receptor here comes from a man aged 80 or over with COVID-19, enrolled during active disease. CDR3s include the opening cysteine and the closing phenylalanine or tryptophan.

V,length,CDR3
TRBV6-6,15,CATDKTRPGTGELFF
TRBV5-6,13,CASRNRNQETQYF
TRBV7-9,13,CASSLAGDEKLFF
TRBV5-1,14,CASSSTDNYYEQYF
TRBV2,13,CASSPGSRYEQYF
TRBV5-1,16,CASSSTGSLGTDTQYF
TRBV3-1/TRBV3-2,14,CASSPRAMNTEAFF
TRBV19,15,CASSTRDRGISGYTF
TRBV5-1,14,CASSARGGGETQYF
TRBV5-4,13,CASSRQGGTEAFF
TRBV5-1,16,CASSLAGGRAYNEQFF
TRBV28,12,CASEGQNYGYTF